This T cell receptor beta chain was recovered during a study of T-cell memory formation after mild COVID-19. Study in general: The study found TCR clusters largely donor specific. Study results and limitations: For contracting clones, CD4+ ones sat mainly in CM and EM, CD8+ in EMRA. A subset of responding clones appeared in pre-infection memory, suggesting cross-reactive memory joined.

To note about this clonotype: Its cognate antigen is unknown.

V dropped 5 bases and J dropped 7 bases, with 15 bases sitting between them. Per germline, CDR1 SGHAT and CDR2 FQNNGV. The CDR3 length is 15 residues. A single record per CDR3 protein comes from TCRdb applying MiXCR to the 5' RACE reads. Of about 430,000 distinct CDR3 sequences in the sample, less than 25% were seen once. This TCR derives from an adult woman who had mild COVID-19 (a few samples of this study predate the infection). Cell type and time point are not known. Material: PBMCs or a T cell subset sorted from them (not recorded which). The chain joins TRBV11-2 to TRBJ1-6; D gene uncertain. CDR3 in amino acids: CASSPQIAPNSPLHF. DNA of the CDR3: TGTGCCAGCAGCCCGCAGATAGCTCCGAATTCACCCCTCCACTTT.